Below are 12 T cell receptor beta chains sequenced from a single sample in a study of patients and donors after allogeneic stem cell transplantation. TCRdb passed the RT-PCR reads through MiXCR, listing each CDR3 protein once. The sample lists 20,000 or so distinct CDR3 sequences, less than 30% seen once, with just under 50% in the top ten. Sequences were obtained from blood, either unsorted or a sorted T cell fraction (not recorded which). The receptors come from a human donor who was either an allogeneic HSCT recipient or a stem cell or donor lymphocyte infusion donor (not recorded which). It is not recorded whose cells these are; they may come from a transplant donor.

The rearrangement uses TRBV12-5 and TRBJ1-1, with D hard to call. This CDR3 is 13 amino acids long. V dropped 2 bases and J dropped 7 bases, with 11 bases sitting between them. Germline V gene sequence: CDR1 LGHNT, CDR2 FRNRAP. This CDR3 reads CASGLSAGFEAFF. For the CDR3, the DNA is TGTGCTAGTGGTTTGTCGGCGGGATTTGAAGCTTTCTTT.

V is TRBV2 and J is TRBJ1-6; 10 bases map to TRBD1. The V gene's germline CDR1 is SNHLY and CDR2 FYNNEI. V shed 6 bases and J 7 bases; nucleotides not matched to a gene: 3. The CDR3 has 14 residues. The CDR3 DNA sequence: TGTGCCAGCAGCTCGGACAGGGGGAATTCACCCCTCCACTTT. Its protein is CASSSDRGNSPLHF.

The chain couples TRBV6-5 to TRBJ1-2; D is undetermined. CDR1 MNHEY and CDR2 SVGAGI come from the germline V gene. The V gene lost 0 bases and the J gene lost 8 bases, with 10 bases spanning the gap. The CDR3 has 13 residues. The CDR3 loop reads CASSYSNIGGYTF. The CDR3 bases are TGTGCCAGCAGTTACTCGAATATCGGGGGCTACACCTTC.

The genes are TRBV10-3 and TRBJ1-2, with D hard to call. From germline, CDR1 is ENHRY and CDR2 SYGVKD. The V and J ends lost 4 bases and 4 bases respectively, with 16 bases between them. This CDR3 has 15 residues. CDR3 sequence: CAISAPADPGYGYTF. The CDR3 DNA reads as TGTGCCATCAGTGCTCCTGCGGACCCGGGCTATGGCTACACCTTC.

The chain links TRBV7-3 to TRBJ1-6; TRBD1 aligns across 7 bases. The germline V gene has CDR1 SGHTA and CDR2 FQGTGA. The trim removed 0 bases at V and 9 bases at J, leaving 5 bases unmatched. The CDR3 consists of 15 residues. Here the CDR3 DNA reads TGTGCCAGCAGCTTAACGGTCAGGGGGGCTTCACCCCTCCACTTT. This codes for CASSLTVRGASPLHF.

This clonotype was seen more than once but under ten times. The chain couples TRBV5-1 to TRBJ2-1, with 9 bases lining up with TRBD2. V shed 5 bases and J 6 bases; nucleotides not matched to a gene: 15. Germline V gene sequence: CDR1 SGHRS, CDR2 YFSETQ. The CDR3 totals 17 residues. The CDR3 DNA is TGCGCCAGCAGTTGGGGACTAGCACCTATATTGATCAATGAGCAGTTCTTC. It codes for CASSWGLAPILINEQFF.

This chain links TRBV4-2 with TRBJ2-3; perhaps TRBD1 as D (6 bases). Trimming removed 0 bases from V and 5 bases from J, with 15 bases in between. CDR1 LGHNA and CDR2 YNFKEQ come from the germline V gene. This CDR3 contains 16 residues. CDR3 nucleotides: TGTGCCAGCAGCCAAGATCAGGGGCTCCCGGGAGATACGCAGTATTTT. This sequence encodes CASSQDQGLPGDTQYF.

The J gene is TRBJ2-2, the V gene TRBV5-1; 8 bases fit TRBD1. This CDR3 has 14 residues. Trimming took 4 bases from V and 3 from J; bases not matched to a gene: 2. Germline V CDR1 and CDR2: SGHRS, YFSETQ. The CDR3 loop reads CASSTQGDTGELFF. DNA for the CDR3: TGCGCCAGCAGCACACAGGGGGACACCGGGGAGCTGTTTTTT.

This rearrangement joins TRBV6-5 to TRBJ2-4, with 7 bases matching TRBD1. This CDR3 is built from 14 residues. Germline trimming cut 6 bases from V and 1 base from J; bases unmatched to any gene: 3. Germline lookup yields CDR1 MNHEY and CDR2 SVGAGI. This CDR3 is CASSPDRAKNIQYF. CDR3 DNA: TGTGCCAGCAGCCCGGACAGGGCCAAAAACATTCAGTACTTC.

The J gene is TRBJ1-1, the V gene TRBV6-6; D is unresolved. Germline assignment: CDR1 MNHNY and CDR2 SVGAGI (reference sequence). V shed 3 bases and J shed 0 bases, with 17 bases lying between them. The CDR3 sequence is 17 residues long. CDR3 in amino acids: CASSYRTAGNMNTEAFF. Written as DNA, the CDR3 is TGTGCCAGCAGTTATCGGACGGCTGGCAACATGAACACTGAAGCTTTCTTT.

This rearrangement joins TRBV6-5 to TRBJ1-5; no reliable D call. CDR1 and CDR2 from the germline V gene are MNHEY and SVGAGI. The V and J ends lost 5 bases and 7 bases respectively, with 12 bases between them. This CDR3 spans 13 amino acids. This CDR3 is CASSRTLTQPQHF. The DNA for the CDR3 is TGTGCCAGCAGTAGGACCCTGACCCAGCCCCAGCATTTT.

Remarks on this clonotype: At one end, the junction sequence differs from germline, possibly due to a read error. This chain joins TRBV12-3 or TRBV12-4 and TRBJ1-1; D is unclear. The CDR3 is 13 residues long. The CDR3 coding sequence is TGTGCCAACAGTTCCCCCACCAACACTGAAGCTTTCTTT. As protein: CANSSPTNTEAFF.